Listed below are T cell receptor beta chains from one sample, sequenced in a study of blood T cell repertoires in COVID-19. Sequencing used immunoSEQ multiplex PCR; TCRdb keeps in-frame clones, though not all of them. The sample carries roughly 200,000 clones, over 75% recorded once. Sequencing was done on a sample of PBMCs or T cells enriched from blood (not recorded which). The receptors here all came from a man in his thirties or forties in a cohort exposed to, infected with or recovered from COVID-19 (not recorded which). Each CDR3 is given with its conserved first and last residue. Fields, in order: J gene, clone size, D gene, V gene, CDR3 protein, CDR3 DNA. D genes are given only for firm matches. Rows may omit the clone size; those that give it use once, few, many or a size class.

j_gene: TRBJ1-4
abundance: .
d_gene: .
v_gene: TRBV20-1
CDR3aa: CSAPLNEKLFF
CDR3nt: TGCAGTGCTCCCTTAAATGAAAAACTGTTTTTT

j_gene: TRBJ2-1
abundance: once
d_gene: TRBD1
v_gene: TRBV13
CDR3aa: CASSLVQWDSNEQFF
CDR3nt: TGTGCCAGCAGCTTAGTCCAATGGGACAGCAATGAGCAGTTCTTC

j_gene: TRBJ2-7
abundance: few
d_gene: .
v_gene: TRBV28
CDR3aa: CASSLTTGRPEQYF
CDR3nt: TGTGCCAGCAGTTTAACGACTGGAAGACCCGAGCAGTACTTC

j_gene: TRBJ1-5
abundance: .
d_gene: TRBD1
v_gene: TRBV6-6
CDR3aa: CASSYSVEGAKPQHF
CDR3nt: TGTGCCAGCAGTTACTCGGTTGAGGGGGCGAAGCCCCAGCATTTT

j_gene: TRBJ2-1
abundance: once
d_gene: TRBD2
v_gene: TRBV4-1
CDR3aa: CASSQSSAGLAGPSSYNEQFF
CDR3nt: TGCGCCAGCAGCCAATCAAGTGCGGGACTAGCGGGCCCAAGCTCCTACAATGAGCAGTTCTTC

j_gene: TRBJ2-3
abundance: .
d_gene: TRBD2
v_gene: TRBV27
CDR3aa: CAIRAGVWADTQYF
CDR3nt: TGTGCCATCCGAGCGGGAGTGTGGGCAGATACGCAGTATTTT

j_gene: TRBJ1-1
abundance: .
d_gene: .
v_gene: TRBV2
CDR3aa: CASSEYPGMNTEAFF
CDR3nt: TGTGCCAGCAGTGAATATCCAGGGATGAACACTGAAGCTTTCTTT

j_gene: TRBJ2-7
abundance: few
d_gene: TRBD1
v_gene: TRBV7-9
CDR3aa: CASSPEFTGDIGEQYF
CDR3nt: TGTGCCAGCAGCCCAGAGTTCACAGGGGACATAGGAGAGCAGTACTTC

j_gene: TRBJ1-6
abundance: .
d_gene: TRBD1
v_gene: TRBV11-2
CDR3aa: CASSSYRGQNSPLHF
CDR3nt: TGTGCCAGCAGCTCGTACAGGGGGCAAAATTCACCCCTCCACTTT

j_gene: TRBJ2-7
abundance: .
d_gene: .
v_gene: TRBV7-7
CDR3aa: CASSLRAGSAYEQYF
CDR3nt: TGTGCTAGCAGCTTACGGGCGGGCTCCGCCTACGAGCAGTACTTC

j_gene: TRBJ2-7
abundance: .
d_gene: TRBD1
v_gene: TRBV27
CDR3aa: CASSFLGQVHEQYF
CDR3nt: TGTGCCAGCAGTTTTTTGGGACAGGTACACGAGCAGTACTTC

j_gene: TRBJ1-1
abundance: once
d_gene: TRBD1
v_gene: TRBV9
CDR3aa: CASSVLGTGGRGTEAFF
CDR3nt: TGTGCCAGCAGCGTCCTGGGGACAGGGGGTAGGGGAACTGAAGCTTTCTTT

j_gene: TRBJ2-7
abundance: .
d_gene: .
v_gene: TRBV6-5
CDR3aa: CASSIEAGFSYEQYF
CDR3nt: TGTGCCAGCAGCATCGAGGCGGGGTTCTCCTACGAGCAGTACTTC

j_gene: TRBJ2-5
abundance: .
d_gene: .
v_gene: TRBV2
CDR3aa: CASSGWGLGQETQYF
CDR3nt: TGTGCCAGCAGTGGATGGGGCCTTGGTCAAGAGACCCAGTACTTC

j_gene: TRBJ2-1
abundance: .
d_gene: .
v_gene: TRBV11-2
CDR3aa: CASSYLSGHQFF
CDR3nt: TGTGCCAGCAGCTACCTTAGCGGTCATCAGTTCTTC

j_gene: TRBJ1-2
abundance: .
d_gene: .
v_gene: TRBV5-1
CDR3aa: CASSLKLQAADYGYTF
CDR3nt: TGCGCCAGCAGCTTGAAATTACAAGCCGCGGACTATGGCTACACCTTC

j_gene: TRBJ2-5
abundance: .
d_gene: TRBD2
v_gene: TRBV18
CDR3aa: CASSHSPAGPEETQYF
CDR3nt: TGTGCCAGCTCACATAGCCCAGCGGGGCCCGAAGAGACCCAGTACTTC

j_gene: TRBJ2-7
abundance: .
d_gene: .
v_gene: TRBV7-8
CDR3aa: CASSLALAGSYEQYF
CDR3nt: TGTGCCAGCAGCTTAGCGCTGGCGGGGAGCTACGAGCAGTACTTC

j_gene: TRBJ2-2
abundance: .
d_gene: .
v_gene: TRBV5-1
CDR3aa: CASSLIEESGELFF
CDR3nt: TGCGCCAGCAGCCTAATAGAGGAATCCGGGGAGCTGTTTTTT

j_gene: TRBJ2-2
abundance: .
d_gene: TRBD2
v_gene: TRBV29-1
CDR3aa: CGSGSPTGELFF
CDR3nt: TGCGGAAGCGGGAGCCCAACCGGGGAGCTGTTTTTT

j_gene: TRBJ2-7
abundance: .
d_gene: .
v_gene: TRBV6-2/TRBV6-3
CDR3aa: CASSYLRTDSYEQYF
CDR3nt: TGTGCCAGCAGTTACCTCCGGACAGACTCCTACGAGCAGTACTTC

j_gene: TRBJ1-5
abundance: .
d_gene: .
v_gene: TRBV19
CDR3aa: CASSISLGARNQPQHF
CDR3nt: TGTGCCAGTAGTATTTCGTTAGGGGCCCGCAATCAGCCCCAGCATTTT

j_gene: TRBJ2-1
abundance: .
d_gene: .
v_gene: TRBV28
CDR3aa: CASSLPLRARNEQFF
CDR3nt: TGTGCCAGCAGTTTACCCTTAAGAGCGCGTAATGAGCAGTTCTTC

j_gene: TRBJ2-2
abundance: .
d_gene: .
v_gene: TRBV5-4
CDR3aa: CASSLGSGDTGELFF
CDR3nt: TGTGCCAGCAGCTTGGGTAGCGGAGACACCGGGGAGCTGTTTTTT

j_gene: TRBJ1-2
abundance: few
d_gene: TRBD1
v_gene: TRBV25-1
CDR3aa: CASSEPGGRYGYTF
CDR3nt: TGTGCCAGCAGTGAACCAGGGGGCCGCTATGGCTACACCTTC

j_gene: TRBJ1-1
abundance: few
d_gene: .
v_gene: TRBV5-4
CDR3aa: CASSLLAGVNTEAFF
CDR3nt: TGTGCCAGCAGCTTGCTTGCCGGGGTGAACACTGAAGCTTTCTTT

j_gene: TRBJ2-7
abundance: .
d_gene: .
v_gene: TRBV6-5
CDR3aa: CASSYNSPNSEQYF
CDR3nt: TGTGCCAGCAGTTACAATTCCCCTAACTCCGAGCAGTACTTC

j_gene: TRBJ2-7
abundance: .
d_gene: TRBD2
v_gene: TRBV13
CDR3aa: CASSPGLAISYEQYF
CDR3nt: TGTGCCAGCAGCCCCGGACTAGCAATCTCCTACGAGCAGTACTTC

j_gene: TRBJ2-7
abundance: .
d_gene: .
v_gene: TRBV11-3
CDR3aa: CASSSGERQTYEQYF
CDR3nt: TGTGCCAGCAGCTCAGGGGAGAGACAGACCTACGAGCAGTACTTC

j_gene: TRBJ2-2
abundance: few
d_gene: .
v_gene: TRBV2
CDR3aa: CASRIGGANTGELFF
CDR3nt: TGTGCCAGCAGGATAGGCGGAGCGAACACCGGGGAGCTGTTTTTT

j_gene: TRBJ2-7
abundance: .
d_gene: TRBD2
v_gene: TRBV18
CDR3aa: CASSRSRGVDEQYF
CDR3nt: TGTGCCAGCTCACGCAGCCGGGGGGTGGACGAGCAGTACTTC

j_gene: TRBJ1-5
abundance: .
d_gene: .
v_gene: TRBV2
CDR3aa: CASSEPRRWVSEGSNQPQHF
CDR3nt: TGTGCCAGCAGTGAACCTCGGAGGTGGGTATCCGAAGGAAGCAATCAGCCCCAGCATTTT

j_gene: TRBJ2-7
abundance: few
d_gene: .
v_gene: TRBV4-1
CDR3aa: CASSQDLATDYEQYF
CDR3nt: TGCGCCAGCAGCCAAGATCTGGCCACCGACTACGAGCAGTACTTC

j_gene: TRBJ1-5
abundance: .
d_gene: TRBD1
v_gene: TRBV10-3
CDR3aa: CAIRGDRGPNQPQHF
CDR3nt: TGTGCCATCAGGGGGGACAGGGGACCGAATCAGCCCCAGCATTTT

j_gene: TRBJ1-3
abundance: .
d_gene: .
v_gene: TRBV7-6
CDR3aa: CASSLQAGTQKIGNTIYF
CDR3nt: TGTGCCAGCAGCCTCCAAGCCGGGACACAGAAAATTGGAAACACCATATATTTT

j_gene: TRBJ2-7
abundance: .
d_gene: TRBD1
v_gene: TRBV5-1
CDR3aa: CASSPGQGTGNCHF
CDR3nt: TGCGCCAGCAGCCCAGGACAGGGGACCGGTAACTGCCACTTC

j_gene: TRBJ2-5
abundance: .
d_gene: TRBD2
v_gene: TRBV10-3
CDR3aa: CAISDKREMETQYF
CDR3nt: TGTGCCATCAGTGACAAGCGGGAGATGGAGACCCAGTACTTC

j_gene: TRBJ2-7
abundance: .
d_gene: .
v_gene: TRBV15
CDR3aa: CATSRDLWDGGPYEQYF
CDR3nt: TGTGCCACCAGCAGAGATTTGTGGGACGGGGGACCTTACGAGCAGTACTTC

j_gene: TRBJ2-3
abundance: once
d_gene: .
v_gene: TRBV28
CDR3aa: CASSLSSSTDTQYF
CDR3nt: TGTGCCAGCAGTTTAAGCTCCAGCACAGATACGCAGTATTTT

j_gene: TRBJ2-3
abundance: .
d_gene: .
v_gene: TRBV6-5
CDR3aa: CASSLNAARTDTQYF
CDR3nt: TGTGCCAGCAGTTTAAACGCGGCCCGCACAGATACGCAGTATTTT

j_gene: TRBJ1-4
abundance: .
d_gene: .
v_gene: TRBV6-5
CDR3aa: CASSRYGGNEKLFF
CDR3nt: TGTGCCAGCAGTCGTTACGGGGGTAATGAAAAACTGTTTTTT

j_gene: TRBJ2-5
abundance: .
d_gene: TRBD2
v_gene: TRBV5-6
CDR3aa: CASSSGGLAAWTQYF
CDR3nt: TGTGCCAGCAGCTCCGGCGGACTAGCGGCTTGGACCCAGTACTTC